The sample holds a few counts of the clone carrying this T cell receptor (beta chain). This specimen comes from a study of blood T cell repertoires in COVID-19. About the research overall: COVID-19 samples from acute and convalescent phases originated in the United States, Italy and Spain. Sample material is recorded as cDNA or gDNA derived from T cells, B-cell-depleted T cells, or PBMCs.

In the original analysis: How many nucleated cells were present was estimated from reference gene primer amplification. The assay was immunoSEQ multiplex PCR, and TCRdb's table has in-frame clones only and misses some. Clone size and the V and J calls come from that table; the DNA yielded D and trimming. Here the sample spans 55,000 to 65,000 clones, approximately 82% being singletons. V lost 5 bases and J 0 bases, leaving 25 bases between the germline ends. From germline, CDR1 is MNHNY and CDR2 SVGAGI (reference sequence). The CDR3 contains 19 residues. The rearrangement uses TRBV6-6 and TRBJ1-2; maybe TRBD1 (5 bases). Material for sequencing was peripheral blood. This receptor was taken from a man aged 60 to 75 with acute or convalescent COVID-19. The CDR3 sequence: CASSRWVNPSGRTNYGYTF. The CDR3 region has the DNA TGTGCCAGCAGTCGATGGGTTAACCCTTCAGGGAGGACTAACTATGGCTACACCTTC.